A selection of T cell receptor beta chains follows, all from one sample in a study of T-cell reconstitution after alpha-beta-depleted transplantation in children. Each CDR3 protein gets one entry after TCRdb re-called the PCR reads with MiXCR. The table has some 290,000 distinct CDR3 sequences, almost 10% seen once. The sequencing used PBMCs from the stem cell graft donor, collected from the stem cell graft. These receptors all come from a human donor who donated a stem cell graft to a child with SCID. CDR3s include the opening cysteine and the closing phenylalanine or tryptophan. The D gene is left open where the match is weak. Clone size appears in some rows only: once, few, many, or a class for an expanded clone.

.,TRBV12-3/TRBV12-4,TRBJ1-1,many,TGTGCCAGCAGCCCCGAGCGCAAACAGGGAATGCGATGGAACACTGAAGCTTTCTTT,CASSPERKQGMRWNTEAFF
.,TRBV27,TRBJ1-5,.,TGTGCCAGCAGCCCAGTTTATAGCAATCAGCCCCAGCATTTT,CASSPVYSNQPQHF
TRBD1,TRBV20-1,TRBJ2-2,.,TGCAGTGCCCCAGACAGGGGGAACACCGGGGAGCTGTTTTTT,CSAPDRGNTGELFF
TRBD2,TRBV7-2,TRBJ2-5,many,TGTGCCAGCAGCGGTAATCTAGCGGTCCAAGAGACCCAGTACTTC,CASSGNLAVQETQYF
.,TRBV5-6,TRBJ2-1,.,TGTGCCATCAGTTATGCGGGGGCCCAATACAATGAGCAGTTCTTC,CAISYAGAQYNEQFF
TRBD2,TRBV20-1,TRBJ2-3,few,TGCAGTGCTAGAGATTCAAGGGCTAGCGGACCGCCTAGCACAGATACGCAGTATTTT,CSARDSRASGPPSTDTQYF
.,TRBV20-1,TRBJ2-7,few,TGCAGTGCTACCAAACCGGGGGACTTTTACGAGCAGTACTTC,CSATKPGDFYEQYF
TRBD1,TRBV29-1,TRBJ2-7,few,TGCAGCGTTGAATACGACAGGGGGCTTTCCTACGAGCAGTACTTC,CSVEYDRGLSYEQYF
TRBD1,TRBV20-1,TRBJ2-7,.,TGCAGTGCTATGGGACAGATCTCCTACGAGCAGTACTTC,CSAMGQISYEQYF
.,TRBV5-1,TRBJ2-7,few,TGCGCCAGCAGCTTGGCCGGTAGGGATACCTACGAGCAGTACTTC,CASSLAGRDTYEQYF
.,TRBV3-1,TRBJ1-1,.,TGTGCCACAGGGGTGAACACTGAAGCTTTCTTT,CATGVNTEAFF
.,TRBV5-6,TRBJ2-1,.,TGTGCCAGCAGCTCGGAGGGGGACCCAGGGTACAATGAGCAGTTCTTC,CASSSEGDPGYNEQFF
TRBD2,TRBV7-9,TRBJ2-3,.,TGTGCCAGCAGCCCGGGACTAGCGGGGGCCTACACAGATACGCAGTATTTT,CASSPGLAGAYTDTQYF
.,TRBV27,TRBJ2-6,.,TGTGCCAGCAGTTCCCTCCGGGACCTAACAAGCTCTGGGGCCAACGTCCTGACTTTC,CASSSLRDLTSSGANVLTF
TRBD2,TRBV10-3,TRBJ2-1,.,TGTGCCATCAGTGAGGGGACTAGCGCTTTAGGTGAGCAGTTCTTC,CAISEGTSALGEQFF
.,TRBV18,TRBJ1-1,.,TGTGCCAGCTCACCGCTGAAGAACACTGAAGCTTTCTTT,CASSPLKNTEAFF
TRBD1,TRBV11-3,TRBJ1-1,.,TGTGCCAGCAGCTTAGGGACAGGAAAAATGAACACTGAAGCTTTCTTT,CASSLGTGKMNTEAFF
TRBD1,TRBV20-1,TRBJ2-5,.,TGCAGTGCTACCCCATGGGACAGGGGCACAGAGACCCAGTACTTC,CSATPWDRGTETQYF
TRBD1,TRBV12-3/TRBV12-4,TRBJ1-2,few,TGTGCCAGCAGCTCGACAGGGGTTAGAATCTATGGCTACACCTTC,CASSSTGVRIYGYTF
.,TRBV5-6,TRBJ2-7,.,TGTGCCAGCAGCTTGACCGGCCCTACCGTGGGGGAGCAGTACTTC,CASSLTGPTVGEQYF
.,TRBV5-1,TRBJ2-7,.,TGCGCCAGCAGCTTGGAGGGGACACGGTTCAGCTCCTACGAGCAGTACTTC,CASSLEGTRFSSYEQYF
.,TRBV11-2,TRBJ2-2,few,TGTGCCAGCAGCAACAAGGGGGGCCTAGTCCGCACCGGGGAGCTGTTTTTT,CASSNKGGLVRTGELFF
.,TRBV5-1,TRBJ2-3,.,TGCGCCAGCACCTCAGGGGGGACTAGCACAGATACGCAGTATTTT,CASTSGGTSTDTQYF
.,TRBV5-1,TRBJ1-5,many,TGCGCCAGCAGCCCCGAAGGGGATCAGCCCCAGCATTTT,CASSPEGDQPQHF
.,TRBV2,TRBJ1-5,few,TGTGCCAGCATGGGTCAGAGAAGCAATCAGCCCCAGCATTTT,CASMGQRSNQPQHF
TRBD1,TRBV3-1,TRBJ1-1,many,TGTGCCAGCAGCCAAGGGCAGGGGGGGAACACTGAAGCTTTCTTT,CASSQGQGGNTEAFF
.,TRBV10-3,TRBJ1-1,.,TGTGCCATCAGCTTGGACAGTATGAACACTGAAGCTTTCTTT,CAISLDSMNTEAFF
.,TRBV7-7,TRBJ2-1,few,TGTGCTAGCAGCTTAGTACTGGGGGGCGATGAGCAGTTCTTC,CASSLVLGGDEQFF
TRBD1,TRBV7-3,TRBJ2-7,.,TGTGCCAGCAGCTTACAGGGGGACAAAAGAACCGAGCAGTACTTC,CASSLQGDKRTEQYF
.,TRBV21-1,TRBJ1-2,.,TGTGCCAGCAGCAAACGGCCCCCGAGACAGGGCCTAAGCTACACCTTC,CASSKRPPRQGLSYTF
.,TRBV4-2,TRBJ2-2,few,TGTGCCAGCAGCCAAGTTCCGAACCTCCGAAGCACCGGGGAGCTGTTTTTT,CASSQVPNLRSTGELFF
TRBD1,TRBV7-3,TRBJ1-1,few,TGTGCCAGCAGCTTAGGGACAGGGGGACTGGTGAACACTGAAGCTTTCTTT,CASSLGTGGLVNTEAFF
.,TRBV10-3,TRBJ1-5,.,TGTGCCACCACAGATAACAATCAGCCCCAGCATTTT,CATTDNNQPQHF
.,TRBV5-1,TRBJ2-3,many,TGCGCCAGCAACGATCTCCGGGAAAGCACAGATACGCAGTATTTT,CASNDLRESTDTQYF
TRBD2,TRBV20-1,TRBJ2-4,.,TGCAGTGCTAGAGGGACTAGCGGGGTAGCCAAAAACATTCAGTACTTC,CSARGTSGVAKNIQYF
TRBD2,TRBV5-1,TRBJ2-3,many,TGCGCCAGCAGCTTGTCTAGCGGGGGGACGGATACGCAGTATTTT,CASSLSSGGTDTQYF
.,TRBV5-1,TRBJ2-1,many,TGCGCCAGCAGCTCGACGTACAGCTCCTACAATGAGCAGTTCTTC,CASSSTYSSYNEQFF
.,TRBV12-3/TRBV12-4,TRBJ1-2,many,TGTGCCAGCAGTATGGGACGCCTTAACTATGGCTACACCTTC,CASSMGRLNYGYTF
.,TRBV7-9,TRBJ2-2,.,TGTGCCAGCAGGAAGGACACCGGGGAGCTGTTTTTT,CASRKDTGELFF
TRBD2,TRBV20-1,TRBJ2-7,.,TGCAGTGCTAGAGATAATAAGCGGGGGGGCGACGAGCAGTACTTC,CSARDNKRGGDEQYF
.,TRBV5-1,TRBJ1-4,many,TGCGCCAGCAGCTTCGGACAGACAGAAAAACTGTTTTTT,CASSFGQTEKLFF
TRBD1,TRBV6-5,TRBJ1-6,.,TGTGCCAGCAGTTACGCGGACAGGGGGAATTCACCCCTCCACTTT,CASSYADRGNSPLHF
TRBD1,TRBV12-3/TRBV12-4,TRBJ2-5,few,TGTGCCAGCAGTCAGCGGACAGGGGGCGTTAAAGAGACCCAGTACTTC,CASSQRTGGVKETQYF
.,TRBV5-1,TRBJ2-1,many,TGCGCCAGCAGCTTGAGCCAGGTGGGCTACAATGAGCAGTTCTTC,CASSLSQVGYNEQFF
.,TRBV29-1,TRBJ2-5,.,TGCAGCGTTGAAGATCGTCAGGGAAATTACCAAGAGACCCAGTACTTC,CSVEDRQGNYQETQYF
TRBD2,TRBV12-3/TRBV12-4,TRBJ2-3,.,TGTGCCAGCAGTTCCGGACTAGTCACCACAGATACGCAGTATTTT,CASSSGLVTTDTQYF
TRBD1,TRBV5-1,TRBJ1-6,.,TGCGCCAGCAGCTTGGTTAAATGGACAGGGGCCGATAATTCACCCCTCCACTTT,CASSLVKWTGADNSPLHF
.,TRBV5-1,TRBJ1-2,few,TGCGCCAGCAGCTTGGCCCCACGCTACAAGGATAACTATGGCTACACCTTC,CASSLAPRYKDNYGYTF
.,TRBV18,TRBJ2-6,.,TGTGCCAGCTCAGCTAGCTCTGGGGCCAACGTCCTGACTTTC,CASSASSGANVLTF
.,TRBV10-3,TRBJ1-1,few,TGTGCCATCAGTGAATCTGGCAGGATGAACACTGAAGCTTTCTTT,CAISESGRMNTEAFF
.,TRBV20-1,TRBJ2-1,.,TGCAGTGCCCACGGCGGCCAGGGAGAGTACAATGAGCAGTTCTTC,CSAHGGQGEYNEQFF